This T cell receptor beta chain is from a study of blood T cell repertoires in COVID-19. As for the study in general: T cells, B-cell-depleted T cells, or PBMCs supplied cDNA or gDNA.

CDR3 length equals 11 residues. V gave up 4 bases and J gave up 8 bases, with 9 bases separating them. Germline-derived CDR1 and CDR2 are SQVTM and ANQGSEA. Each participant's cohort was designated according to participant-reported clinical history. Cohort 3 donors counted as recovered after two negative PCRs, clearance, or resolved symptoms. Methods used by the authors: Reference gene primer amplification yielded estimated nucleated cell counts. Sequenced by immunoSEQ multiplex PCR; TCRdb stores in-frame clones only, minus some. V, J and clone size are those of that table, while D and trimming were read from the DNA. Of about 310,000 clones in the sample, under 90% are singletons; the top ten hold roughly 5.3%.

This TCR came from a man aged 55-75 years who had recovered from COVID-19. The rearrangement joins TRBV29-1 to TRBJ1-3; D not certain. Material for sequencing was PBMCs or T cells enriched from blood (not recorded which). The CDR3 sequence is CSVGVSDTIYF. In DNA, the CDR3 is TGCAGCGTTGGCGTATCGGACACCATATATTTT.